This is a list of T cell receptor beta chains from one sample in a study of radiotherapy plus CTLA-4 blockade in lung cancer. Method: immunoSEQ multiplex PCR; TCRdb's copy keeps in-frame clones and lacks some. The table shows about 51,000 clones, with roughly three quarters occurring only once. The sample in question was peripheral blood, obtained from a patient treated with radiotherapy plus ipilimumab. All receptors come from a human donor with non-small cell lung cancer who had a complete response to radiotherapy plus ipilimumab. Both conserved end residues are part of each CDR3. The D gene is left open where the match is weak. Expanded clones get a size class; other rows say once, few or many, or leave the size out.

J: TRBJ2-4
size: NA
V: TRBV12-5
D: TRBD1
CDR3: CASGLTQGQGGNIQYF
DNA: TGTGCTAGTGGTTTGACCCAAGGACAGGGTGGAAACATTCAGTACTTC

J: TRBJ2-3
size: NA
V: TRBV30
D: NA
CDR3: CAWSGPPTQYF
DNA: TGTGCCTGGAGTGGGCCGCCTACGCAGTATTTT

J: TRBJ1-1
size: NA
V: TRBV7-9
D: TRBD1
CDR3: CASSLWDRDTEAFF
DNA: TGTGCCAGCAGCCTTTGGGACAGAGACACTGAAGCTTTCTTT

J: TRBJ2-3
size: NA
V: TRBV4-1
D: TRBD2
CDR3: CASSQGLAGPGVVTTDTQYF
DNA: TGCGCCAGCAGCCAAGGACTAGCGGGACCCGGGGTGGTGACTACAGATACGCAGTATTTT

J: TRBJ1-5
size: NA
V: TRBV7-2
D: TRBD1
CDR3: CASSLAGGYSNQPQHF
DNA: TGTGCCAGCAGCTTAGCAGGGGGCTATAGCAATCAGCCCCAGCATTTT

J: TRBJ2-3
size: NA
V: TRBV2
D: NA
CDR3: CASSELEGRGTDTQYF
DNA: TGTGCCAGCAGTGAGTTGGAGGGAAGGGGCACAGATACGCAGTATTTT

J: TRBJ1-1
size: medium-sized
V: TRBV2
D: NA
CDR3: CASRGPTETEAFF
DNA: TGTGCCAGCAGGGGTCCGACAGAAACTGAAGCTTTCTTT

J: TRBJ2-7
size: NA
V: TRBV9
D: NA
CDR3: CASSVGGGEAYEQYF
DNA: TGTGCCAGCAGCGTAGGAGGGGGAGAGGCCTACGAGCAGTACTTC

J: TRBJ1-2
size: once
V: TRBV12-5
D: TRBD1
CDR3: CASGFGQGLYGYTF
DNA: TGTGCTAGTGGTTTCGGACAGGGACTCTATGGCTACACCTTC

J: TRBJ1-4
size: NA
V: TRBV11-2
D: NA
CDR3: CASSWGQVPNEKLFF
DNA: TGTGCCAGCAGCTGGGGGCAGGTACCTAATGAAAAACTGTTTTTT

J: TRBJ2-2
size: NA
V: TRBV7-9
D: TRBD2
CDR3: CASTPPGLAANTGELFF
DNA: TGTGCCAGCACCCCCCCTGGGCTAGCGGCGAACACCGGGGAGCTGTTTTTT

J: TRBJ1-2
size: NA
V: TRBV4-3
D: NA
CDR3: CASSQESLGAGGYTF
DNA: TGCGCCAGCAGCCAAGAGAGTCTGGGGGCAGGGGGCTACACCTTC

J: TRBJ1-5
size: NA
V: TRBV5-6
D: NA
CDR3: CASSLDRNQPQHF
DNA: TGTGCCAGCAGCTTGGACAGGAATCAGCCCCAGCATTTT

J: TRBJ2-7
size: NA
V: TRBV28
D: NA
CDR3: CASSPTRTAYEQYF
DNA: TGTGCCAGCAGCCCCACGAGGACAGCCTACGAGCAGTACTTC

J: TRBJ2-1
size: NA
V: TRBV6-4
D: TRBD2
CDR3: CASSKREGLNEQFF
DNA: TGTGCCAGCAGTAAGCGGGAGGGGCTGAATGAGCAGTTCTTC

J: TRBJ2-1
size: NA
V: TRBV30
D: TRBD2
CDR3: CAWSLPQTSRYNEQFF
DNA: TGTGCCTGGAGCCTACCTCAGACTAGCCGATACAATGAGCAGTTCTTC

J: TRBJ2-7
size: few
V: TRBV27
D: TRBD2
CDR3: CASSFREAPYEQYF
DNA: TGTGCCAGCAGTTTTCGGGAGGCCCCCTACGAGCAGTACTTC

J: TRBJ2-7
size: NA
V: TRBV7-2
D: NA
CDR3: CASSSQSSSYEQYF
DNA: TGTGCCAGCAGCTCCCAAAGTAGCTCCTACGAGCAGTACTTC

J: TRBJ2-1
size: NA
V: TRBV4-1
D: NA
CDR3: CASSQDRDMDNEQFF
DNA: TGCGCCAGCAGCCAAGATAGGGACATGGACAATGAGCAGTTCTTC

J: TRBJ2-3
size: NA
V: TRBV5-6
D: NA
CDR3: CASSGGSRVDTQYF
DNA: TGTGCCAGCAGCGGGGGGTCCCGGGTTGATACGCAGTATTTT

J: TRBJ2-2
size: NA
V: TRBV7-2
D: TRBD1
CDR3: CASSRTGGTGELFF
DNA: TGTGCCAGCAGCCGAACAGGGGGCACCGGGGAGCTGTTTTTT

J: TRBJ1-1
size: once
V: TRBV11-2
D: NA
CDR3: CASKGFTEAFF
DNA: TGTGCCAGCAAGGGGTTCACTGAAGCTTTCTTT

J: TRBJ2-1
size: NA
V: TRBV25-1
D: TRBD2
CDR3: CATGTSGSYEQFF
DNA: TGTGCCACCGGGACTAGCGGGAGCTATGAGCAGTTCTTC

J: TRBJ1-4
size: few
V: TRBV30
D: TRBD1
CDR3: CAWSKQGAATNEKLFF
DNA: TGTGCCTGGAGTAAACAGGGGGCCGCAACTAATGAAAAACTGTTTTTT

J: TRBJ2-1
size: NA
V: TRBV7-2
D: TRBD2
CDR3: CASSLVGGTSGGNNEQFF
DNA: TGTGCCAGCAGCTTAGTTGGGGGGACTAGCGGGGGCAACAATGAGCAGTTCTTC

J: TRBJ1-2
size: NA
V: TRBV2
D: TRBD1
CDR3: CASSALQGANGYTF
DNA: TGTGCCAGCAGTGCCTTACAGGGGGCGAATGGCTACACCTTC

J: TRBJ2-1
size: NA
V: TRBV4-1
D: TRBD2
CDR3: CASSGGIAGGPSEQFF
DNA: TGCGCCAGCAGCGGGGGCATAGCGGGAGGGCCAAGTGAGCAGTTCTTC

J: TRBJ1-2
size: few
V: TRBV7-9
D: NA
CDR3: CASRDGGGTYGYTF
DNA: TGTGCCAGCAGGGACGGCGGGGGTACCTATGGCTACACCTTC

J: TRBJ1-4
size: medium-sized
V: TRBV7-9
D: NA
CDR3: CASSLAQGATNEKLFF
DNA: TGTGCCAGCAGCTTAGCCCAGGGTGCAACTAATGAAAAACTGTTTTTT

J: TRBJ2-1
size: once
V: TRBV5-6
D: TRBD2
CDR3: CASSKGLAEYNEQFF
DNA: TGTGCCAGCAGCAAGGGACTAGCGGAGTACAATGAGCAGTTCTTC

J: TRBJ1-1
size: NA
V: TRBV19
D: TRBD1
CDR3: CASSLPGQLTEAFF
DNA: TGTGCCAGTAGTTTACCGGGACAGCTCACTGAAGCTTTCTTT

J: TRBJ2-5
size: NA
V: TRBV7-9
D: NA
CDR3: CASSLVGRDPLGETQYF
DNA: TGTGCCAGCAGCTTAGTAGGCCGGGATCCTTTGGGAGAGACCCAGTACTTC

J: TRBJ1-6
size: NA
V: TRBV18
D: NA
CDR3: CASSPGTESPLHF
DNA: TGTGCCAGCTCACCCGGGACTGAGTCACCCCTCCACTTT

J: TRBJ2-1
size: once
V: TRBV18
D: NA
CDR3: CASSRGRQGGGAEQFF
DNA: TGTGCCAGCTCACGTGGAAGGCAGGGAGGTGGGGCTGAGCAGTTCTTC

J: TRBJ2-7
size: once
V: TRBV6-5
D: NA
CDR3: CASSRDSRSYEQYF
DNA: TGTGCCAGCAGTCGAGACTCAAGATCCTACGAGCAGTACTTC

J: TRBJ2-1
size: once
V: TRBV5-1
D: TRBD2
CDR3: CASSLAGESHNEQFF
DNA: TGCGCCAGCAGCTTAGCGGGAGAGTCACACAATGAGCAGTTCTTC